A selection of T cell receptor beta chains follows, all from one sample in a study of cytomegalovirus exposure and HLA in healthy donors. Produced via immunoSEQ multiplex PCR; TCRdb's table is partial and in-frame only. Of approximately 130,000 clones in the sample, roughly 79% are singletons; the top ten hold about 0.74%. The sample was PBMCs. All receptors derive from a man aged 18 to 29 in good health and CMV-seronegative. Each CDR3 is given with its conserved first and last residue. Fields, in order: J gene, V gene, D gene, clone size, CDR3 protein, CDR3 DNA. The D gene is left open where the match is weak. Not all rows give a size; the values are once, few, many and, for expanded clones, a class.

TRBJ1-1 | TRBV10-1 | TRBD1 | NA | CASSLTQGARSEAFF | TGCGCCAGCAGTCTCACCCAGGGGGCGCGATCTGAAGCTTTCTTT
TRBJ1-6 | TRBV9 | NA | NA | CASSAERGAPRNSPLHF | TGTGCCAGCAGCGCCGAACGGGGGGCTCCTCGCAATTCACCCCTCCACTTT
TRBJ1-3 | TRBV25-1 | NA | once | CASSGQIGNTIYF | TGTGCCAGCAGTGGCCAGATTGGAAACACCATATATTTT
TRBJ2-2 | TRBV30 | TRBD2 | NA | CAGPGTSGGGSGELFF | TGTGCCGGTCCCGGGACTAGCGGGGGGGGTTCCGGGGAGCTGTTTTTT
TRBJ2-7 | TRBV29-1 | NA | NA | CSVAPRSYEQYF | TGCAGCGTTGCTCCGCGTTCCTACGAGCAGTACTTC
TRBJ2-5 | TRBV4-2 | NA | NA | CASSQEGVVRLQETQYF | TGTGCCAGCAGCCAAGAAGGGGTTGTGCGGCTACAAGAGACCCAGTACTTC
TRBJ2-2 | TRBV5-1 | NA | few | CASSLGDTNTGELFF | TGCGCCAGCAGCTTGGGGGACACGAACACCGGGGAGCTGTTTTTT
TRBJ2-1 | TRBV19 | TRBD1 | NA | CASSIGTGIYNEQFF | TGTGCCAGTAGTATCGGGACAGGAATATACAATGAGCAGTTCTTC
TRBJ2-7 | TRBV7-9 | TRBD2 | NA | CASSLGLAGGRTYEQYF | TGTGCCAGCAGCTTAGGACTAGCGGGGGGCCGCACCTACGAGCAGTACTTC
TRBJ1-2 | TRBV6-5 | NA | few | CASGPFEFYGYTF | TGTGCCAGCGGTCCTTTTGAGTTTTATGGCTACACCTTC
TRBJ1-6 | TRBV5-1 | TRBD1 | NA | CASSLVGQTNSPLHF | TGCGCCAGCAGCTTGGTGGGACAGACAAATTCACCCCTCCACTTT
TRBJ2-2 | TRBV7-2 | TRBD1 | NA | CASSYGQGGTGELFF | TGTGCCAGCAGCTACGGACAGGGCGGAACCGGGGAGCTGTTTTTT
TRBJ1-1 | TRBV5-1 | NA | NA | CASSFDTGVEAFF | TGCGCCAGCAGCTTTGACACAGGAGTCGAAGCTTTCTTT
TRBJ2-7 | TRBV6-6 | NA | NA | CASSQDSESYEQYF | TGTGCCAGCAGCCAGGACAGCGAGTCCTACGAGCAGTACTTC
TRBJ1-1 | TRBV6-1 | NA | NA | CASSERGSNTEAFF | TGTGCCAGCAGTGAAAGGGGGTCTAACACTGAAGCTTTCTTT
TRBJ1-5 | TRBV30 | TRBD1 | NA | CAWSSGTVNQPQHF | TGTGCCTGGAGTTCCGGGACAGTCAATCAGCCCCAGCATTTT